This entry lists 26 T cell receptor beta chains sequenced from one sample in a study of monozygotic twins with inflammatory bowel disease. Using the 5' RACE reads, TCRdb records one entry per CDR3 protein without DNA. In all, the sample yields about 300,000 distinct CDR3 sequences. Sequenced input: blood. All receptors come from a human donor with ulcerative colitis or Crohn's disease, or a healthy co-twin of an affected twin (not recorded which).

The CDR3 loop reads CSGQDSTRRETQYF. The chain links TRBV20-1 to TRBJ2-5; the D call from TCRdb, TRBD1, cannot be confirmed without DNA. The CDR3 consists of 14 residues. Germline V lookup: CDR1 DFQATT, CDR2 SNEGSKA (reference sequence).

The CDR3 here is CASSLGHPALSVDNEQFF. This sequence joins TRBV7-8 and TRBJ2-1; TCRdb selects TRBD1, and the lack of DNA leaves this call unchecked. In germline, CDR1 is SGHVS, CDR2 FQNEAQ. The CDR3 consists of 18 residues. The full variable domain, with the rest looked up from reference TRBV7-8 and TRBJ2-1, is GAGVSQSPRYKVAKRGQDVALRCDPISGHVSLFWYQQALGQGPEFLTYFQNEAQLDKSGLPSDRFFAERPEGSVSTLKIQRTQQEDSAVYLCASSLGHPALSVDNEQFFGPGTRLTVL.

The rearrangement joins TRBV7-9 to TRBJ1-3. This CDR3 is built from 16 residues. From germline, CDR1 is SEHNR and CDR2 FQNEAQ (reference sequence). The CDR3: CASSRAGPRGGNTIYF.

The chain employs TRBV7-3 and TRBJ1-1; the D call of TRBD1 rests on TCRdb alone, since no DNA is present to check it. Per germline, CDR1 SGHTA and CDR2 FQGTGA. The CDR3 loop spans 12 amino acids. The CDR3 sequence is CASSNTRGAAFF.

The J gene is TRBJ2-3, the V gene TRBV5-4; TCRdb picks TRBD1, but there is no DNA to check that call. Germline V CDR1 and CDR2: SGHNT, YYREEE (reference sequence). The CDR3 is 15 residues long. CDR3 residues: CASSLSGAYTDTQYF. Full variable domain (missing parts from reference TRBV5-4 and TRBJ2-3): ETGVTQSPTHLIKTRGQQVTLRCSSQSGHNTVSWYQQALGQGPQFIFQYYREEENGRGNFPPRFSGLQFPNYSSELNVNALELDDSALYLCASSLSGAYTDTQYFGPGTRLTVL.

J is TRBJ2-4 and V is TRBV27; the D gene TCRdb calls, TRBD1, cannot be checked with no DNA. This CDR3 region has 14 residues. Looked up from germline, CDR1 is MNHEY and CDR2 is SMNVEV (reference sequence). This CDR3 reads CASSLSRGVNIQYF.

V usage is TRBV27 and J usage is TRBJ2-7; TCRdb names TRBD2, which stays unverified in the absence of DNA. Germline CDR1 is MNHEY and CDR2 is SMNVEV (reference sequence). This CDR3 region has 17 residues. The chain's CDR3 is CASSPRTSGRANYEQYF.

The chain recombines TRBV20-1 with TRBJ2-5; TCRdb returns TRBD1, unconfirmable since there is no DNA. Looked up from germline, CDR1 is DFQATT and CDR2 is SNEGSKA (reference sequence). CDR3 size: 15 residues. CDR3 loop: CSAGGNRGWQETQYF.

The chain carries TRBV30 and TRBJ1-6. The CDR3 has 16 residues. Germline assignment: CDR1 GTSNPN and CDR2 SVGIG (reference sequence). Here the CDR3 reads CAWSVNYPGRNSPLHF.

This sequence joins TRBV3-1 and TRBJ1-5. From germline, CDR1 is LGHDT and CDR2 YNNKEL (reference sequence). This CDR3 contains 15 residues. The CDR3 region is CASSQAHGGNQPQHF.

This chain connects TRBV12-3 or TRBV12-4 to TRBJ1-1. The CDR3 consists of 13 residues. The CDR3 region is CASTERANTEAFF.

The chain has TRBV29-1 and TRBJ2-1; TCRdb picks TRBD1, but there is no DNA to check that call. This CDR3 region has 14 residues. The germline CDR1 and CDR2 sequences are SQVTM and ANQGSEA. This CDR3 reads CSVEGRGWSIEQFF.

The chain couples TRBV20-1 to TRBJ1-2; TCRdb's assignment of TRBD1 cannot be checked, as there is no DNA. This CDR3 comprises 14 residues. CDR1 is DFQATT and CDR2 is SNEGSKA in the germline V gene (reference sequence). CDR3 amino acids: CSARAGGLFYGYTF.

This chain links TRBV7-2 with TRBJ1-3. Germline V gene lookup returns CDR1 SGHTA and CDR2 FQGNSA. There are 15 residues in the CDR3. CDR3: CASSPMGLPGNTIYF.

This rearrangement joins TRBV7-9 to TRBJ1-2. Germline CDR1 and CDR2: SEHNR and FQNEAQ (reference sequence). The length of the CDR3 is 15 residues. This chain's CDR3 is CASSRTKTENYGYTF.

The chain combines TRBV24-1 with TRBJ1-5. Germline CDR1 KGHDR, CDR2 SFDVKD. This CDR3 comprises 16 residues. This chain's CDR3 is CATSDRADRPNQPQHF.

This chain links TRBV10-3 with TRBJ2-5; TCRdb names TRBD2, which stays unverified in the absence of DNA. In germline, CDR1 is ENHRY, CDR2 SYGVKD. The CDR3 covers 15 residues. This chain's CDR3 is CAISDPGLEGETQYF.

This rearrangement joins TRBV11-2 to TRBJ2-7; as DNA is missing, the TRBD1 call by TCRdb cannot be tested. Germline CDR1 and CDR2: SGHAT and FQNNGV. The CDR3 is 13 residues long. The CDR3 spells CASSLAGPREQYF.

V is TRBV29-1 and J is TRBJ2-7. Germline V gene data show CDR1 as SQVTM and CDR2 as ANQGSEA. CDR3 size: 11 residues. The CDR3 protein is CSVVARDEQYF.

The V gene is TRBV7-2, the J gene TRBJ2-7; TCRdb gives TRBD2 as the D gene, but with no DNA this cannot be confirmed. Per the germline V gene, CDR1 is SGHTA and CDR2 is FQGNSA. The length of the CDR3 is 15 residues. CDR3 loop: CASRYDSGGPSEQYF.

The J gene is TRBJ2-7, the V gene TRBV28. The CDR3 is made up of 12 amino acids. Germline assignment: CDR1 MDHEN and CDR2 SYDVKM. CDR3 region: CASTASAYEQYF.

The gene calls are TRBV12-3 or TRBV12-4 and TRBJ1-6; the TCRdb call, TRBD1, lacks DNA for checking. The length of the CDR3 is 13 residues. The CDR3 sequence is CASSFGGISPLHF.

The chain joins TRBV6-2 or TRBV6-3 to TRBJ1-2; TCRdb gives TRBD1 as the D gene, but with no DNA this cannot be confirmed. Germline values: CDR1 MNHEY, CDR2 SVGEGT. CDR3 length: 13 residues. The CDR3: CASSDKGLYGYTF.

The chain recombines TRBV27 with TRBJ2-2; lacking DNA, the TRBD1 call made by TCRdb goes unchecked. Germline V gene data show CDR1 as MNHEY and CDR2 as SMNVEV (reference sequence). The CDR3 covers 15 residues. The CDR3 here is CASSLQGVWTGELFF.

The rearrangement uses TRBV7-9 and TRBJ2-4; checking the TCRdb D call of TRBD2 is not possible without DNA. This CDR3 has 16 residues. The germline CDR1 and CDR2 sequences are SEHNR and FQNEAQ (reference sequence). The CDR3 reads CASSLRTSRDQNIQYF.

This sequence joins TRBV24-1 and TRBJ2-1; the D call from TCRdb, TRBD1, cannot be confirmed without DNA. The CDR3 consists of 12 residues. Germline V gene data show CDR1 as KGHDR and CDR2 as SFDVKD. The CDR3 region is CATSDPGQPQFF.